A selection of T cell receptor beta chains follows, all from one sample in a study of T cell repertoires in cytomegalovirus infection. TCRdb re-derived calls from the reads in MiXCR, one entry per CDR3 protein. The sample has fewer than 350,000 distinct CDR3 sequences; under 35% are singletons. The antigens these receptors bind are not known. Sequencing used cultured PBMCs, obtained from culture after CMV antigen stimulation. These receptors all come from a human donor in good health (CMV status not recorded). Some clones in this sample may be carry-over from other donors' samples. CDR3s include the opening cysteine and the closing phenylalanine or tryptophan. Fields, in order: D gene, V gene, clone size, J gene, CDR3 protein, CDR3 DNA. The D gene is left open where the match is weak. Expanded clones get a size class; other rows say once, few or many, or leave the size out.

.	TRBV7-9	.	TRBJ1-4	CASSSSTGINEKLFF	TGTGCCAGCAGCTCCTCCACAGGGATTAATGAAAAACTGTTTTTT
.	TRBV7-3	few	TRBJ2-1	CASSLEIGEQFF	TGTGCCAGCAGCTTAGAGATAGGTGAGCAGTTCTTC
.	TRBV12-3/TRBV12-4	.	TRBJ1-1	CASSPRGGGTEAFF	TGTGCCAGCAGTCCCCGGGGGGGTGGCACTGAAGCTTTCTTT
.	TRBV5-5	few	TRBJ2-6	CASSLVGGKVTGANVLTF	TGTGCCAGCAGCTTGGTAGGGGGAAAGGTGACTGGGGCCAACGTCCTGACTTTC
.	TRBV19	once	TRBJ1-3	CASSMADTLFSGNTIYF	TGTGCCAGTAGTATGGCCGACACCCTCTTCTCTGGAAACACCATATATTTT
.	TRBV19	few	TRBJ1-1	CATTQHQGGTEAFF	TGTGCCACCACCCAACACCAGGGAGGCACTGAAGCTTTCTTT
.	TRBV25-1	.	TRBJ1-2	CASSEAGGNYGYTF	TGTGCCAGCAGTGAGGCGGGGGGCAACTATGGCTACACCTTC
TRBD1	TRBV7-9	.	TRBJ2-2	CASSPFPGQGTTGELFF	TGTGCCAGCAGCCCGTTTCCGGGACAGGGAACGACCGGGGAGCTGTTTTTT
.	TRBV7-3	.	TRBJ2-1	CASSFTSPYNEQFF	TGTGCCAGCAGCTTTACTAGCCCATACAATGAGCAGTTCTTC
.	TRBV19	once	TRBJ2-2	CASRLQGVANTGELFF	TGTGCCAGTAGACTACAGGGCGTAGCGAACACCGGGGAGCTGTTTTTT
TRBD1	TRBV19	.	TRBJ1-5	CASSARTGVNQPQHF	TGTGCCAGTAGTGCCAGGACAGGGGTCAATCAGCCCCAGCATTTT
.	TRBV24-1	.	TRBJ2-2	CATKGFSGELFF	TGTGCCACCAAGGGATTCTCCGGGGAGCTGTTTTTT
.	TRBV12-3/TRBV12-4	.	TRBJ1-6	CASKGRSPLHF	TGTGCCAGCAAGGGACGTTCACCCCTCCACTTT
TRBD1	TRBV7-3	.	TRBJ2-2	CASSFLGTVNTGELFF	TGTGCCAGCAGCTTTTTGGGGACAGTGAACACCGGGGAGCTGTTTTTT
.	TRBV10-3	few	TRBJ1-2	CAISERLINYGYTF	TGTGCCATCAGTGAGAGGCTCATTAACTATGGCTACACCTTC
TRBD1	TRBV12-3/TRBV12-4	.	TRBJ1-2	CASTPGTGVHGYTF	TGTGCCAGCACCCCAGGGACAGGGGTGCATGGCTACACCTTC
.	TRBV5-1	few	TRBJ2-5	CASSLARLQYQETQYF	TGCGCCAGCAGCTTGGCCCGATTACAGTACCAAGAGACCCAGTACTTC